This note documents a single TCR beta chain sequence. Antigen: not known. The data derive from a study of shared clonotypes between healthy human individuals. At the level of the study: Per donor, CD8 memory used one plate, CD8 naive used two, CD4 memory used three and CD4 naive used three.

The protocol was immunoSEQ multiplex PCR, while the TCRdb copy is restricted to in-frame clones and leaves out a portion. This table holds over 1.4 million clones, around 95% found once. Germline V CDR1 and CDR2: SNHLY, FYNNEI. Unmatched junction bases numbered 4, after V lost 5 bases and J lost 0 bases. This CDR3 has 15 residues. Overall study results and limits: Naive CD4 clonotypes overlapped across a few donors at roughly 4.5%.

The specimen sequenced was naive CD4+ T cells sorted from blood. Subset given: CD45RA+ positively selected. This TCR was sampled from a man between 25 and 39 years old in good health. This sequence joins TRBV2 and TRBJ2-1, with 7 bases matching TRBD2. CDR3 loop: CASSLAETSYNEQFF. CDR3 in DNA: TGTGCCAGCAGTCTAGCGGAGACCTCCTACAATGAGCAGTTCTTC.